This passage covers 10 T cell receptor beta chains from one sample sequenced in a study of blood T cell repertoires in COVID-19. The assay was immunoSEQ multiplex PCR, and TCRdb's table has in-frame clones only and misses some. The sample includes some 300,000 clones, more than 85% of them seen just once. Sequencing was performed on peripheral blood. All receptors derive from a man aged 70 or older with acute or convalescent COVID-19.

The rearrangement joins TRBV6-5 to TRBJ1-1; D possibly corresponds to TRBD1 (6 bases). With 6 bases removed from V and 8 bases from J, the gap between germline ends came to 16 bases. The V gene's germline CDR1 is MNHEY and CDR2 SVGAGI. This CDR3 has 13 amino acids. The CDR3 region has the DNA TGTGCCAGCAGCACTCGACAGGAAGCCGAAGCTTTCTTT. Translating gives CASSTRQEAEAFF.

The chain has TRBV11-3 and TRBJ2-3; tentatively, D is TRBD2 (5 bases). With 4 bases removed from V and 5 bases from J, the gap between germline ends came to 7 bases. The germline V gene encodes CDR1 SGHNT and CDR2 YENEEA. The CDR3 loop spans 12 amino acids. CDR3 sequence (DNA): TGTGCCAGCAGCTCGAGCGGAGATACGCAGTATTTT. Its protein is CASSSSGDTQYF.

The chain carries TRBV12-5 and TRBJ1-1, with 9 positions matching TRBD1. Germline V CDR1 and CDR2: LGHNT, FRNRAP. This CDR3 is 14 amino acids long. The V segment lost 3 bases and the J segment 5 bases; nucleotides outside the gene matches: 4. This chain's CDR3 is CASGLQGARTEAFF. CDR3 in DNA: TGTGCTAGTGGTTTACAGGGGGCGAGGACTGAAGCTTTCTTT.

This chain joins TRBV28 and TRBJ2-1; D might be TRBD2 (6 bases). The CDR3 is 13 amino acids. The ends were cut back, 8 bases at V and 10 bases at J, with 18 bases in the middle. Germline V gene sequence: CDR1 MDHEN, CDR2 SYDVKM. The CDR3 DNA follows: TGTGCCAGCGGGGGTTACGGGAGTCACGAGCAGTTCTTC. It specifies CASGGYGSHEQFF. The complete variable domain, with remaining parts taken from reference TRBV28 and TRBJ2-1, reads DVKVTQSSRYLVKRTGEKVFLECVQDMDHENMFWYRQDPGLGLRLIYFSYDVKMKEKGDIPEGYSVSREKKERFSLILESASTNQTSMYLCASGGYGSHEQFFGPGTRLTVL.

V is TRBV6-1 and J is TRBJ2-3, with D uncertain. V gave up 2 bases and J gave up 2 bases, with 8 bases separating them. Per germline, CDR1 MNHNS and CDR2 SASEGT. The CDR3 consists of 14 residues. Written as DNA, the CDR3 is TGTGCCAGCAGTGAATTATACTACACAGATACGCAGTATTTT. Its translation is CASSELYYTDTQYF.

DNA of the CDR3: TGTGCCAGCAGCTTAAGGGGCCTCTCCTACGAGCAGTACTTC. This codes for CASSLRGLSYEQYF. V and J are TRBV9 and TRBJ2-7, with D perhaps matching TRBD1 (5 bases). Per the germline V gene, CDR1 is SGDLS and CDR2 is YYNGEE. The CDR3 consists of 14 residues. The ends were cut back, 4 bases at V and 0 bases at J, with 11 bases in the middle.

V is TRBV29-1 and J is TRBJ2-7; D is unclear. The germline CDR1 and CDR2 sequences are SQVTM and ANQGSEA. CDR3 size: 13 residues. With 4 bases removed from V and 1 base from J, the gap between germline ends came to 11 bases. The DNA for the CDR3 is TGCAGCGTTGTCTGGGCCCCTTCCTACGAGCAGTACTTC. Translation gives CSVVWAPSYEQYF.

Here the CDR3 reads CASSHPGQNTEAFF. Written as DNA, the CDR3 is TGCGCCAGCAGCCACCCGGGACAGAACACTGAAGCTTTCTTT. The chain carries TRBV4-3 and TRBJ1-1; possible D gene TRBD1, 6 bases. V dropped 3 bases and J dropped 1 base, with 9 bases sitting between them. Germline assignment: CDR1 LGHNA and CDR2 YSLEER. The CDR3 is made up of 14 amino acids.

The V gene is TRBV19, the J gene TRBJ1-3, with 8 positions matching TRBD1. Losses at the gene ends were 5 bases for V and 4 bases for J; bases not matched to a gene: 7. Germline V gene data show CDR1 as LNHDA and CDR2 as SQIVND (reference sequence). The CDR3 is 15 amino acids. Here the CDR3 reads CASSSTGTGGNTIYF. In nucleotides, the CDR3 is TGTGCCAGTAGTTCCACCGGGACAGGAGGAAACACCATATATTTT.

The genes are TRBV7-9 and TRBJ2-1; TRBD2 might be the D (6 bases). From germline, CDR1 is SEHNR and CDR2 FQNEAQ (reference sequence). The CDR3 is 12 amino acids. V was pared by 1 base and J by 10 bases, with 8 bases between. CDR3 loop: CASSLGLVEQFF. CDR3 nucleotide sequence: TGTGCCAGCAGCTTAGGACTAGTCGAGCAGTTCTTC.